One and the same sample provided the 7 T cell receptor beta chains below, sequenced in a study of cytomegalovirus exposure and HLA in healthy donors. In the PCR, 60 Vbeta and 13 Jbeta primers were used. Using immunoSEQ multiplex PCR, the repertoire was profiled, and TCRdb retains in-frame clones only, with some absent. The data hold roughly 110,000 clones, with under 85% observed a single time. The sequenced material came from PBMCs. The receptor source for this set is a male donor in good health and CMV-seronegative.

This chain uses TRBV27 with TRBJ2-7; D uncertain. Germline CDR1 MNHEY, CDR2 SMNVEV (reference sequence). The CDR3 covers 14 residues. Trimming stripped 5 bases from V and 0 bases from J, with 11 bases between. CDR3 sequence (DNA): TGTGCCAGCAGTCCCTCGACAACCTCCTACGAGCAGTACTTC. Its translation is CASSPSTTSYEQYF.

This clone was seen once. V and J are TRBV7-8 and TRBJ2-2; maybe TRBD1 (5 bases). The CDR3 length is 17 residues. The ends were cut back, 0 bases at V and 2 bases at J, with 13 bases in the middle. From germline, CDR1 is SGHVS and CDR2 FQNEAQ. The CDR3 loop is CASSLALPGSNTGELFF. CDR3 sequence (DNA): TGTGCCAGCAGCTTAGCACTTCCAGGGTCAAACACCGGGGAGCTGTTTTTT.

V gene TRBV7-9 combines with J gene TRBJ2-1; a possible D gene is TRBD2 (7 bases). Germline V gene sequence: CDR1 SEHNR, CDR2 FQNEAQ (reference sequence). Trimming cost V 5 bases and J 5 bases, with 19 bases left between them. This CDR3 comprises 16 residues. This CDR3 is CASSLVAAGANNEQFF. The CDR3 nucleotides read TGTGCCAGCAGCCTAGTGGCGGCGGGGGCTAACAATGAGCAGTTCTTC.

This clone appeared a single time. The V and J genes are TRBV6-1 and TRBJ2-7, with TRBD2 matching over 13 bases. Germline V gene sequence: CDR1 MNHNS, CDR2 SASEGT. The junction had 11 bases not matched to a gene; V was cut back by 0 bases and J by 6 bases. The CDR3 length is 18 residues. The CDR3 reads CASSEAGGLAGPRSEQYF. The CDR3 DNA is TGTGCCAGCAGTGAAGCTGGGGGACTAGCGGGGCCTCGGAGCGAGCAGTACTTC.

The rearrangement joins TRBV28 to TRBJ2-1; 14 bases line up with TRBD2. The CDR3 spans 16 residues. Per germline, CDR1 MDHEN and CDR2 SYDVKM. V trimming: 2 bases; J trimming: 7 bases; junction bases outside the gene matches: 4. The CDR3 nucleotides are TGTGCCAGCAGTTTAAGGACTAGCGGGAGGCAAAATGAGCAGTTCTTC. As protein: CASSLRTSGRQNEQFF. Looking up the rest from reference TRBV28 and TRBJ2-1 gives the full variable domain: DVKVTQSSRYLVKRTGEKVFLECVQDMDHENMFWYRQDPGLGLRLIYFSYDVKMKEKGDIPEGYSVSREKKERFSLILESASTNQTSMYLCASSLRTSGRQNEQFFGPGTRLTVL.

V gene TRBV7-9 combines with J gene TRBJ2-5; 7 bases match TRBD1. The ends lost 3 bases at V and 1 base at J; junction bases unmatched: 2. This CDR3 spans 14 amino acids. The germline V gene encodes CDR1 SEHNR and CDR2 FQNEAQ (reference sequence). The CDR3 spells CASSLSGGQETQYF. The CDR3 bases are TGTGCCAGCAGCTTGTCAGGGGGCCAAGAGACCCAGTACTTC.

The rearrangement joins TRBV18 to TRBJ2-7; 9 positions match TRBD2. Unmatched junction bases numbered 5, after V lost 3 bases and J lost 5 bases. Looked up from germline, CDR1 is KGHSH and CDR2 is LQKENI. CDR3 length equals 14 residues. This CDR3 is CASSPTSGYNEQYF. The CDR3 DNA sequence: TGTGCCAGCTCACCGACTAGCGGCTACAACGAGCAGTACTTC.